This entry lists 20 T cell receptor beta chains sequenced from one sample in a study of blood T cell repertoires in COVID-19. Using immunoSEQ multiplex PCR, the repertoire was profiled, and TCRdb retains in-frame clones only, with some absent. The profile covers about 35,000 clones, with about four fifths appearing a single time and 3% to 4% taken by the ten largest. Sequences were obtained from peripheral blood. The receptors shown here come from a man aged 45 to 65 with acute or convalescent COVID-19.

This clone was seen a single time. The chain uses TRBV9 and TRBJ2-3, with a tentative D call TRBD1 (7 bases). V lost 3 bases, J lost 2 bases, and 16 bases lay in between. The CDR3 runs 16 residues. Per the germline V gene, CDR1 is SGDLS and CDR2 is YYNGEE. The DNA for the CDR3 is TGTGCCAGCAGCGCAAGGGGGCGGAGGGACACAGATACGCAGTATTTT. It specifies CASSARGRRDTDTQYF. The full variable domain, rest sourced from reference TRBV9 and TRBJ2-3, is DSGVTQTPKHLITATGQRVTLRCSPRSGDLSVYWYQQSLDQGLQFLIQYYNGEERAKGNILERFSAQQFPDLHSELNLSSLELGDSALYFCASSARGRRDTDTQYFGPGTRLTVL.

V and J are TRBV7-8 and TRBJ1-6; no clear D. CDR1 and CDR2 from the germline V gene are SGHVS and FQNEAQ. Trimming took 5 bases from V and 0 from J, leaving 8 bases between them. The CDR3 has 15 residues. The chain's CDR3 is CASSLVSSYNSPLHF. Here the CDR3 DNA reads TGTGCCAGCAGCCTGGTTAGCTCCTATAATTCACCCCTCCACTTT. Together with reference TRBV7-8 and TRBJ1-6, the CDR3 gives the full variable domain: GAGVSQSPRYKVAKRGQDVALRCDPISGHVSLFWYQQALGQGPEFLTYFQNEAQLDKSGLPSDRFFAERPEGSVSTLKIQRTQQEDSAVYLCASSLVSSYNSPLHFGNGTRLTVT.

The chain links TRBV30 to TRBJ1-2; 8 nucleotides match TRBD1. The V and J ends lost 2 bases and 8 bases, in that order; junction bases with no gene match: 7. The CDR3 is 13 amino acids. Germline V gene data show CDR1 as GTSNPN and CDR2 as SVGIG (reference sequence). The DNA of the CDR3 is TGTGCCTGGAGTCCCGGACAGGGCGGCGGCTACACCTTC. As protein: CAWSPGQGGGYTF.

The rearrangement uses TRBV2 and TRBJ2-7; 9 nucleotides line up with TRBD2. Germline CDR1 reads SNHLY; CDR2 reads FYNNEI. The CDR3 is 15 residues long. V lost 8 bases to trimming and J lost 5 bases; unmatched junction nucleotides: 13. Here the CDR3 DNA reads TGTGCCAGCGCCCAGGTAGTTAGCGGGAGAAACGAGCAGTACTTC. Translation gives CASAQVVSGRNEQYF.

The genes are TRBV25-1 and TRBJ1-4; D unresolved. The germline V gene has CDR1 MGHDK and CDR2 SYGVNS. V was cut by 6 bases and J by 4 bases, with 3 bases left in between. This CDR3 spans 11 amino acids. CDR3 in amino acids: CASSLNEKLFF. CDR3 nucleotide sequence: TGTGCCAGCAGCCTTAATGAAAAACTGTTTTTT.

This chain joins TRBV21-1 and TRBJ1-2; TRBD1 is taken as the D call from the table, unchecked against the DNA. TRBV21-1 is tagged as a pseudogene. CDR3 length: 14 residues. The CDR3 protein is CASSKGNWADGYTF. The CDR3 coding sequence is TGTGCCAGCAGCAAAGGTAACTGGGCAGATGGCTACACCTTC.

The rearrangement joins TRBV7-9 to TRBJ2-4, with a possible D match to TRBD1 (8 bases). The CDR3 spans 16 residues. The V end was cut by 6 bases, the J end by 6 bases, with 21 bases between. Germline loops: CDR1 SEHNR, CDR2 FQNEAQ (reference sequence). The CDR3 nucleotides read TGTGCCAGCAGAAAACTACAGGGGGAGGGCGTAAACATTCAGTACTTC. Protein product: CASRKLQGEGVNIQYF. Drawing the rest from reference TRBV7-9 and TRBJ2-4, the complete variable domain is DTGVSQNPRHKITKRGQNVTFRCDPISEHNRLYWYRQTLGQGPEFLTYFQNEAQLEKSRLLSDRFSAERPKGSFSTLEIQRTEQGDSAMYLCASRKLQGEGVNIQYFGAGTRLSVL.

V and J are TRBV18 and TRBJ1-5; 8 bases are a match to TRBD1. J lost 7 bases, V lost 3 bases, and 5 bases had no gene match. Germline CDR1 is KGHSH and CDR2 is LQKENI. The CDR3 runs 14 residues. The CDR3 DNA reads TGTGCCAGCTCACCCAGGGGACAGGAACAGCCCCAGCATTTT. Residues: CASSPRGQEQPQHF.

The chain is built from TRBV10-3 and TRBJ1-2, with 7 bases that match TRBD1. Trimming took 4 bases from V and 7 from J; bases not matched to a gene: 6. The CDR3 is 13 residues long. Per the germline V gene, CDR1 is ENHRY and CDR2 is SYGVKD. CDR3 DNA sequence: TGTGCCATCAGTGTGGAACAGGGGTCTGGCTACACCTTC. Its protein product is CAISVEQGSGYTF.

This clone was observed a few times. This rearrangement joins TRBV7-9 to TRBJ1-1; TRBD1 matches at 8 bases. Germline CDR1 and CDR2: SEHNR and FQNEAQ (reference sequence). Germline trimming cut 8 bases from V and 0 bases from J; bases unmatched to any gene: 11. CDR3 length: 16 amino acids. CDR3 loop: CASYRTGKFVNTEAFF. The CDR3 bases are TGTGCCAGCTATCGGACAGGGAAGTTCGTGAACACTGAAGCTTTCTTT.

This chain links TRBV4-1 with TRBJ1-1, with D unclear. This CDR3 is built from 14 residues. In germline, CDR1 is MGHRA, CDR2 YSYEKL. Trimming stripped 0 bases from V and 0 bases from J, with 5 bases between. CDR3 sequence: CASSQDILNTEAFF. The CDR3 coding sequence is TGCGCCAGCAGCCAAGATATCTTGAACACTGAAGCTTTCTTT.

This sequence joins TRBV7-9 and TRBJ1-4, with 7 bases identical to TRBD1. The CDR3 covers 15 residues. CDR1 and CDR2 from the germline V gene are SEHNR and FQNEAQ (reference sequence). Trimming at V came to 3 bases and at J to 4 bases, leaving 5 bases not matched to a gene. The CDR3 region is CASSFSGTVNEKLFF. CDR3 in DNA: TGTGCCAGCAGCTTCTCCGGGACAGTTAATGAAAAACTGTTTTTT.

The chain couples TRBV7-3 to TRBJ1-6; 9 bases align to TRBD1. Germline trimming cut 0 bases from V and 8 bases from J; bases unmatched to any gene: 2. The germline CDR1 and CDR2 sequences are SGHTA and FQGTGA. The CDR3 is made up of 15 amino acids. The CDR3 DNA reads TGTGCCAGCAGCTTAACCCGACAGGGGGATTCACCCCTCCACTTT. Translating it yields CASSLTRQGDSPLHF. Looking up the rest from reference TRBV7-3 and TRBJ1-6 gives the full variable domain: GAGVSQTPSNKVTEKGKYVELRCDPISGHTALYWYRQSLGQGPEFLIYFQGTGAADDSGLPNDRFFAVRPEGSVSTLKIQRTERGDSAVYLCASSLTRQGDSPLHFGNGTRLTVT.

V and J are TRBV29-1 and TRBJ2-1; no clear D gene. The CDR3 contains 13 residues. V was trimmed by 0 bases and J by 2 bases, leaving 5 bases between them. Germline V CDR1 and CDR2: SQVTM, ANQGSEA. This CDR3 is CSVEESAYNEQFF. The DNA of the CDR3 is TGCAGCGTTGAAGAATCAGCCTACAATGAGCAGTTCTTC.

The chain combines TRBV27 with TRBJ1-6; D gene uncertain. The germline V gene has CDR1 MNHEY and CDR2 SMNVEV (reference sequence). The CDR3 is 12 amino acids. Trimming took 7 bases from V and 7 from J, leaving 8 bases between them. This CDR3 reads CASMRGNSPLHF. The CDR3 DNA follows: TGTGCCAGCATGCGGGGAAATTCACCCCTCCACTTT.

This chain connects TRBV7-6 to TRBJ2-7, with unresolved D. V was cut by 1 base and J by 4 bases, with 8 bases left in between. CDR1 SGHVS and CDR2 FNYEAQ come from the germline V gene. CDR3 length: 13 residues. In DNA, the CDR3 is TGTGCCAGCAGCTTAGGCGAGCGATACGAGCAGTACTTC. The encoded protein is CASSLGERYEQYF. Based on the CDR3 plus reference TRBV7-6 and TRBJ2-7, the full variable domain is GAGVSQSPRYKVTKRGQDVALRCDPISGHVSLYWYRQALGQGPEFLTYFNYEAQQDKSGLPNDRFSAERPEGSISTLTIQRTEQRDSAMYRCASSLGERYEQYFGPGTRLTVT.

V usage is TRBV6-5 and J usage is TRBJ1-2; 9 nucleotides match TRBD1. Trimming took 5 bases from V and 6 from J; bases not matched to a gene: 10. Germline-derived CDR1 and CDR2 are MNHEY and SVGAGI. The CDR3 is 15 amino acids. This chain's CDR3 is CASSLRDRVPNGYTF. CDR3 in DNA: TGTGCCAGCAGTCTCCGGGACAGGGTTCCGAATGGCTACACCTTC.

The chain couples TRBV28 to TRBJ2-2; 9 positions match TRBD2. From germline, CDR1 is MDHEN and CDR2 SYDVKM. Germline trimming cut 9 bases from V and 7 bases from J; bases unmatched to any gene: 6. This CDR3 contains 13 residues. The CDR3 loop is CASIAGVGGELFF. The DNA for the CDR3 is TGTGCCAGTATAGCGGGAGTTGGCGGGGAGCTGTTTTTT.

The chain uses TRBV15 and TRBJ1-4; TRBD1 aligns across 8 bases. Germline-derived CDR1 and CDR2 are LNHNV and YYDKDF (reference sequence). This CDR3 region has 15 residues. The trim removed 0 bases at V and 6 bases at J, leaving 3 bases unmatched. The CDR3 DNA follows: TGTGCCACCAGCAGAGATAACAGGGGGGATGAAAAACTGTTTTTT. Amino acid sequence: CATSRDNRGDEKLFF.

V usage is TRBV27 and J usage is TRBJ2-7; 7 positions match TRBD1. The V gene end was trimmed by 3 bases and the J gene end by 2 bases; junction bases not matched to a gene: 1. There are 13 residues in the CDR3. The germline gives CDR1 MNHEY, CDR2 SMNVEV (reference sequence). CDR3 sequence reads: CASSLTGTYEQYF. For the CDR3, the DNA is TGTGCCAGCAGTTTGACAGGGACCTACGAGCAGTACTTC.